This T cell receptor (beta chain) was captured by sequencing in a study of blood T cell repertoires in COVID-19. As originally analysed: Reference gene primer amplification gave estimated nucleated cell counts. The table came from immunoSEQ multiplex PCR; TCRdb's copy has only in-frame clones and leaves some out. That table gives V, J and clone size, and the DNA gave D and trimming. This sample has hundreds of thousands of clones, with roughly 87% found just once. Everyone who took part was roughly 18 to 89 years old, and they came from about 25 US areas. Symptom resolution, clearance, or two negative PCRs marked donors in Cohort 3 as recovered. V dropped 4 bases and J dropped 0; count of bases not matched to a gene: 9. The CDR3 spans 17 residues. CDR1 and CDR2 from the germline V gene are LGHDT and YNNKEL (reference sequence).

This chain uses TRBV3-1 (or the pseudogene TRBV3-2) with TRBJ1-3, with 7 bases fitting TRBD1. This TCR was sampled from a woman under 30 who had recovered from COVID-19. The sequenced sample was PBMCs or T cells enriched from blood (not recorded which). CDR3 sequence: CASSRGTVAYSGNTIYF. CDR3 coding DNA: TGTGCCAGCAGCCGAGGGACAGTCGCCTACTCTGGAAACACCATATATTTT.